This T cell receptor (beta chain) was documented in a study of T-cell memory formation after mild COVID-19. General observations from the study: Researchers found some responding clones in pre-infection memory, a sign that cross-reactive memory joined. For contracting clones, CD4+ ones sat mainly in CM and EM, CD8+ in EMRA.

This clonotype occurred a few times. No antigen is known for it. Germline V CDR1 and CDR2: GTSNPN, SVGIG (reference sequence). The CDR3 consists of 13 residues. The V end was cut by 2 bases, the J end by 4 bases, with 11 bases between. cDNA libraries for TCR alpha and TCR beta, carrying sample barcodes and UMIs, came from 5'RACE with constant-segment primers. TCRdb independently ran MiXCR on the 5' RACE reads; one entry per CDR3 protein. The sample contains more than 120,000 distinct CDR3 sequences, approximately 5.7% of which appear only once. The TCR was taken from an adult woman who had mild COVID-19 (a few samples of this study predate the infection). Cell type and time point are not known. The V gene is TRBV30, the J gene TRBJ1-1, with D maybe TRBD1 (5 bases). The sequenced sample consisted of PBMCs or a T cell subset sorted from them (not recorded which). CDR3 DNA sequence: TGTGCCTGGAGTCCGGGGCCACCCACTGAAGCTTTCTTT. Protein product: CAWSPGPPTEAFF.